The clone carrying this T cell receptor (beta chain) has more than one count but fewer than ten. The data derive from a study of T cells in Graves' hyperthyroidism and ophthalmopathy. J was trimmed by 7 bases and V by 2 bases; bases with no gene match: 10. This CDR3 is 15 amino acids long. Germline V gives CDR1 DFQATT, CDR2 SNEGSKA (reference sequence). It was RNA transcripts that yielded the amplified TCR beta CDR3 regions. In the first-round RT-PCR of the TCR CDR3, the HTBI primer set was used. TCRdb reanalysed the multiplex PCR reads using MiXCR and keeps one entry per CDR3 protein. The sample gives roughly 740,000 distinct CDR3 sequences, roughly 17% of which show up once; roughly 8% is in the top ten. Clinical symptoms, serum thyroxine, TRAb, thyroid ultrasound and orbital computed tomography established diagnosis.

Sequenced material: blood. This rearrangement joins TRBV20-1 to TRBJ2-7; 11 nucleotides align to TRBD2. The receptor comes from a man younger than 30 with Graves' hyperthyroidism. CDR3 residues: CSARSSTSGSREQYF. The CDR3 DNA reads as TGCAGTGCTAGATCCTCTACTAGCGGGAGTCGGGAGCAGTACTTC.